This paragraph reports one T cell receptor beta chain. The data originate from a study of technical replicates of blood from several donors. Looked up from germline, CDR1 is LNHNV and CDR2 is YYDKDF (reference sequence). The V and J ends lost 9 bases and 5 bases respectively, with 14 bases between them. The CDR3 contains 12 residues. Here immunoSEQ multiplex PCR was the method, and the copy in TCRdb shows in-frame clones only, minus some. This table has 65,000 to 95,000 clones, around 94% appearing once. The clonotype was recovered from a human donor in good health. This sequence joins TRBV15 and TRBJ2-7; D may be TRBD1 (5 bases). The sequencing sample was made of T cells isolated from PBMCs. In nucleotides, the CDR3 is TGTGCCACGCAAGGGGCAGAGGACGAGCAGTACTTC. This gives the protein CATQGAEDEQYF.